One and the same sample provided the 24 T cell receptor beta chains below, sequenced in a study of CD8 T cells in ankylosing spondylitis. Using its own MiXCR run on the 5' RACE reads, TCRdb lists one record per CDR3 protein. The table shows approximately 45,000 distinct CDR3 sequences, with approximately 3.6% occurring only once. The material sequenced was blood, either unsorted or a sorted T cell fraction (not recorded which). All receptors come from a female donor with ankylosing spondylitis or in good health (not recorded which).

Ten or more counts support this clonotype. The chain joins TRBV9 to TRBJ2-7, with a possible D match to TRBD1 (5 bases). Per germline, CDR1 SGDLS and CDR2 YYNGEE. This CDR3 spans 15 amino acids. Deletions cut 3 bases from V and 9 bases from J, with 22 bases between. The chain's CDR3 is CASSAGPDTEERQYF. As DNA, the CDR3 is TGTGCCAGCAGCGCGGGCCCGGACACCGAGGAGAGGCAGTACTTC.

The sample holds a few counts of this clonotype. The V gene is TRBV9, the J gene TRBJ2-1; 7 bases are shared with TRBD1. Trimming at V came to 6 bases and at J to 8 bases, leaving 11 bases not matched to a gene. Germline V CDR1 and CDR2: SGDLS, YYNGEE. The CDR3 extends over 14 amino acids. CDR3 in DNA: TGTGCCAGCACCCCGGGACCTACAGGGGATGAGCAGTTCTTC. Residues: CASTPGPTGDEQFF.

This clonotype was seen more than once but under ten times. The chain employs TRBV9 and TRBJ2-1, with no clear D. Germline V CDR1 and CDR2: SGDLS, YYNGEE. Deletions cut 0 bases from V and 8 bases from J, with 6 bases between. The CDR3 extends over 12 amino acids. The CDR3 sequence is CASSVGRDEQFF. DNA for the CDR3: TGTGCCAGCAGCGTAGGTCGGGATGAGCAGTTCTTC.

At least ten counts were recorded for this clonotype. The V gene is TRBV9, the J gene TRBJ1-4; 7 nucleotides align to TRBD1. Per the germline V gene, CDR1 is SGDLS and CDR2 is YYNGEE. After removal of 2 bases from V and 8 bases from J, the junction contained 3 bases not matched to a gene. The CDR3 totals 13 residues. For the CDR3, the DNA is TGTGCCAGCAGCGTCGGGACAGAAGAAAAACTGTTTTTT. Encoded protein: CASSVGTEEKLFF.

This clonotype was seen many times. This chain connects TRBV9 to TRBJ2-3; D may match TRBD1 or TRBD2 (5 bases each). Trimming removed 0 bases at V and 1 base at J, with 9 bases between. Germline V CDR1 and CDR2: SGDLS, YYNGEE. CDR3 size: 15 residues. Here the CDR3 reads CASSVGVGGTDTQYF. CDR3 bases: TGTGCCAGCAGCGTAGGAGTGGGGGGCACAGATACGCAGTATTTT.

V usage is TRBV9 and J usage is TRBJ2-5, with D perhaps matching TRBD2 (6 bases). Germline V gene sequence: CDR1 SGDLS, CDR2 YYNGEE. Trimming pared 4 bases from V and 5 bases from J, leaving 18 bases between. The CDR3 is made up of 15 amino acids. The CDR3 is CASSPQLAPGETQYF. The CDR3 coding sequence is TGTGCCAGCAGCCCCCAACTAGCTCCGGGGGAGACCCAGTACTTC. The full variable domain, rest sourced from reference TRBV9 and TRBJ2-5, is DSGVTQTPKHLITATGQRVTLRCSPRSGDLSVYWYQQSLDQGLQFLIQYYNGEERAKGNILERFSAQQFPDLHSELNLSSLELGDSALYFCASSPQLAPGETQYFGPGTRLLVL.

This clonotype was seen ten or more times. The J gene is TRBJ2-1, the V gene TRBV9; TRBD1 or TRBD2 may be the D gene (5 bases each). Per the germline V gene, CDR1 is SGDLS and CDR2 is YYNGEE. V was pared by 0 bases and J by 5 bases, with 21 bases between. The CDR3 runs to 18 residues. The CDR3 spells CASSVVGTPHTPDNEQFF. CDR3 bases: TGTGCCAGCAGCGTAGTGGGGACCCCACACACCCCCGACAATGAGCAGTTCTTC. The full variable domain, rest sourced from reference TRBV9 and TRBJ2-1, is DSGVTQTPKHLITATGQRVTLRCSPRSGDLSVYWYQQSLDQGLQFLIQYYNGEERAKGNILERFSAQQFPDLHSELNLSSLELGDSALYFCASSVVGTPHTPDNEQFFGPGTRLTVL.

This clonotype was seen repeatedly, ten times or more. This chain connects TRBV9 to TRBJ2-5, with 8 bases that match TRBD1. Trimming took 4 bases from V and 5 from J; bases not matched to a gene: 7. The CDR3 sequence is 14 residues long. Germline CDR1 reads SGDLS; CDR2 reads YYNGEE. The CDR3 protein is CASSPTGGSETQYF. The CDR3 region has the DNA TGTGCCAGCAGCCCCACAGGGGGATCGGAGACCCAGTACTTC.

The sample holds many counts of this clonotype. This chain links TRBV9 with TRBJ1-3; 7 bases fit TRBD1. CDR1 and CDR2 from the germline V gene are SGDLS and YYNGEE. The CDR3 totals 16 residues. Trimming took 3 bases from V and 0 from J; bases not matched to a gene: 6. The chain's CDR3 is CASSGMGQISGNTIYF. Here the CDR3 DNA reads TGTGCCAGCAGCGGGATGGGACAGATCTCTGGAAACACCATATATTTT.

The table lists this clonotype with many counts. The chain employs TRBV9 and TRBJ1-3; D remains unclear. The CDR3 runs to 13 residues. The germline gives CDR1 SGDLS, CDR2 YYNGEE. The ends were cut back, 3 bases at V and 2 bases at J, with 6 bases in the middle. The CDR3 protein is CASSESAGNTIYF. The CDR3 DNA reads TGTGCCAGCAGCGAATCCGCTGGAAACACCATATATTTT.

This chain joins TRBV9 and TRBJ2-7; 7 nucleotides align to TRBD2. Germline V gives CDR1 SGDLS, CDR2 YYNGEE. There are 15 residues in the CDR3. The J segment lost 0 bases and the V segment lost 4 bases, leaving 7 bases of the junction unmatched. The CDR3 sequence: CASSHHGGGSYEQYF. CDR3 nucleotide sequence: TGTGCCAGCAGCCACCACGGCGGGGGCTCCTACGAGCAGTACTTC. The full variable domain, rest sourced from reference TRBV9 and TRBJ2-7, is DSGVTQTPKHLITATGQRVTLRCSPRSGDLSVYWYQQSLDQGLQFLIQYYNGEERAKGNILERFSAQQFPDLHSELNLSSLELGDSALYFCASSHHGGGSYEQYFGPGTRLTVT.

This clonotype was detected many times. The chain's CDR3 is CASSVAFGVIDNEQFF. In DNA, the CDR3 is TGTGCCAGCAGCGTAGCTTTCGGGGTTATTGACAATGAGCAGTTCTTC. The chain has TRBV9 and TRBJ2-1, with D perhaps matching TRBD2 (5 bases). Germline-derived CDR1 and CDR2 are SGDLS and YYNGEE. V lost 0 bases to trimming and J lost 5 bases, with 15 bases between them. This CDR3 contains 16 residues. Drawing the rest from reference TRBV9 and TRBJ2-1, the complete variable domain is DSGVTQTPKHLITATGQRVTLRCSPRSGDLSVYWYQQSLDQGLQFLIQYYNGEERAKGNILERFSAQQFPDLHSELNLSSLELGDSALYFCASSVAFGVIDNEQFFGPGTRLTVL.

At least ten counts were recorded for this clonotype. The chain combines TRBV9 with TRBJ1-1; D is perhaps TRBD1 (5 bases). The CDR3 has 14 amino acids. With 0 bases removed from V and 4 bases from J, the gap between germline ends came to 10 bases. Looked up from germline, CDR1 is SGDLS and CDR2 is YYNGEE. CDR3 region: CASSVAQGSTEAFF. CDR3 bases: TGTGCCAGCAGCGTAGCGCAGGGTAGCACTGAAGCTTTCTTT.

The chain carries TRBV9 and TRBJ2-2, with D uncertain. Trimming shortened V by 0 bases and J by 4 bases, and 10 bases separated the two germline ends. CDR3 length: 15 residues. CDR1 is SGDLS and CDR2 is YYNGEE in the germline V gene. The CDR3 nucleotides read TGTGCCAGCAGCGTAGGAACATCTTTCACCGGGGAGCTGTTTTTT. Protein: CASSVGTSFTGELFF.

This clonotype was seen ten or more times. This chain links TRBV9 with TRBJ1-1; 9 bases line up with TRBD1. Germline-derived CDR1 and CDR2 are SGDLS and YYNGEE. With 0 bases clipped from V and 5 bases from J, the junction kept 2 bases outside the gene matches. The CDR3 is made up of 14 amino acids. CDR3 sequence (DNA): TGTGCCAGCAGCGTAGCCGGGACAGGGACTGAAGCTTTCTTT. It encodes CASSVAGTGTEAFF. The entire variable domain, with the rest obtained from reference TRBV9 and TRBJ1-1, is as follows: DSGVTQTPKHLITATGQRVTLRCSPRSGDLSVYWYQQSLDQGLQFLIQYYNGEERAKGNILERFSAQQFPDLHSELNLSSLELGDSALYFCASSVAGTGTEAFFGQGTRLTVV.

This clonotype appeared many times. The V gene is TRBV9, the J gene TRBJ1-6; D possibly corresponds to TRBD1 (5 bases). Germline V gene sequence: CDR1 SGDLS, CDR2 YYNGEE. Trimming cost V 3 bases and J 6 bases, with 13 bases left between them. The CDR3 consists of 15 residues. The CDR3 is CASSGRGGGNSPLHF. In nucleotides, the CDR3 is TGTGCCAGCAGCGGACGGGGCGGTGGTAATTCACCCCTCCACTTT. The complete variable domain, with remaining parts taken from reference TRBV9 and TRBJ1-6, reads DSGVTQTPKHLITATGQRVTLRCSPRSGDLSVYWYQQSLDQGLQFLIQYYNGEERAKGNILERFSAQQFPDLHSELNLSSLELGDSALYFCASSGRGGGNSPLHFGNGTRLTVT.

This clonotype came up many times. The chain joins TRBV9 to TRBJ1-3; D perhaps matches TRBD1 (5 bases). The CDR3 sequence is 14 residues long. The germline gives CDR1 SGDLS, CDR2 YYNGEE. The V end was cut by 5 bases, the J end by 2 bases, with 11 bases between. This CDR3 is CASRGDLPGNTIYF. In nucleotides, the CDR3 is TGTGCCAGCAGAGGGGACCTACCTGGAAACACCATATATTTT.

The chain couples TRBV9 to TRBJ2-1; 8 bases map to TRBD2. V shed 4 bases, J shed 6 bases, and the junction held 9 bases outside the gene matches. The CDR3 consists of 15 residues. Germline CDR1 reads SGDLS; CDR2 reads YYNGEE. CDR3 protein: CASSPQPGGSNEQFF. DNA for the CDR3: TGTGCCAGCAGCCCCCAACCGGGGGGGTCCAATGAGCAGTTCTTC.

Many counts were recorded for this clonotype. The chain carries TRBV9 and TRBJ2-3, with D perhaps matching TRBD1 (5 bases). V gave up 0 bases and J gave up 9 bases, with 14 bases separating them. Germline V gene data show CDR1 as SGDLS and CDR2 as YYNGEE. This CDR3 comprises 14 residues. CDR3 protein: CASSVDYQGTTQYF. The CDR3 DNA reads TGTGCCAGCAGCGTAGATTATCAGGGAACGACGCAGTATTTT.

The gene calls are TRBV9 and TRBJ2-1; no reliable D call. This CDR3 comprises 17 residues. V shed 0 bases and J shed 6 bases, with 19 bases lying between them. Per germline, CDR1 SGDLS and CDR2 YYNGEE. The CDR3 spells CASSVGSVSRGINEQFF. For the CDR3, the DNA is TGTGCCAGCAGCGTAGGATCGGTCAGTAGAGGAATCAATGAGCAGTTCTTC.

This clonotype was picked up many times. V usage is TRBV9 and J usage is TRBJ2-1; the D is unclear. The CDR3 runs to 13 residues. V lost 4 bases, J lost 5 bases, and 10 bases lay in between. CDR1 is SGDLS, CDR2 YYNGEE, per germline. CDR3 sequence reads: CASSLNLDNEQFF. The CDR3 DNA is TGTGCCAGCAGCTTAAACCTGGACAATGAGCAGTTCTTC.

The table lists this clonotype with many counts. This chain joins TRBV9 and TRBJ2-7; D may be TRBD1 or TRBD2 (5 bases each). CDR3 length: 14 residues. With 5 bases removed from V and 6 bases from J, the gap between germline ends came to 18 bases. The germline V gene has CDR1 SGDLS and CDR2 YYNGEE. The CDR3 nucleotides are TGTGCCAGCAGTGTACTCGGGGCCCAAAGCGAGCAGTACTTC. Translating it yields CASSVLGAQSEQYF.

This clonotype has a count of ten or more. This sequence joins TRBV9 and TRBJ1-1, with D tentatively TRBD1 (5 bases). V was trimmed by 0 bases and J by 8 bases, leaving 11 bases between them. This CDR3 region has 13 residues. Per germline, CDR1 SGDLS and CDR2 YYNGEE. CDR3 DNA sequence: TGTGCCAGCAGCGTAGAGGAACAGGCCGAAGCTTTCTTT. Its protein product is CASSVEEQAEAFF.

This clonotype was counted a few times. The chain uses TRBV9 and TRBJ1-6; no clear D gene. Trimming stripped 0 bases from V and 6 bases from J, with 10 bases between. Germline loops: CDR1 SGDLS, CDR2 YYNGEE. The CDR3 consists of 15 residues. The chain's CDR3 is CASSVDGVVNSPLHF. CDR3 DNA sequence: TGTGCCAGCAGCGTAGATGGGGTGGTTAATTCACCCCTCCACTTT.